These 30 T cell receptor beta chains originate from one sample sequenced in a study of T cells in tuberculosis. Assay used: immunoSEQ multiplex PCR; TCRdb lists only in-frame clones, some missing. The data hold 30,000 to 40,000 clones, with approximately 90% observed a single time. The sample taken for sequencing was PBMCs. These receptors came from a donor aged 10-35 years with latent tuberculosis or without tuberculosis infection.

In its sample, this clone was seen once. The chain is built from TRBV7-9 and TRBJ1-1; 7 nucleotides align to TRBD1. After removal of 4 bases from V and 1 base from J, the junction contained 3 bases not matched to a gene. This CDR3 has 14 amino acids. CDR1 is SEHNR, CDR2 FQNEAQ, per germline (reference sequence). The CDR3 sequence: CASSWGQTNTEAFF. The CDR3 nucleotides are TGTGCCAGCAGCTGGGGACAGACGAACACTGAAGCTTTCTTT.

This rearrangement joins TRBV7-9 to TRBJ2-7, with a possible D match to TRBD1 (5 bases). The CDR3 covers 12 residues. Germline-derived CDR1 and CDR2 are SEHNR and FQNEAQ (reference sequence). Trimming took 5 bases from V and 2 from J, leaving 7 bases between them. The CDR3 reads CASSDSTYEQYF. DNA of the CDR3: TGTGCCAGCAGCGACAGTACCTACGAGCAGTACTTC.

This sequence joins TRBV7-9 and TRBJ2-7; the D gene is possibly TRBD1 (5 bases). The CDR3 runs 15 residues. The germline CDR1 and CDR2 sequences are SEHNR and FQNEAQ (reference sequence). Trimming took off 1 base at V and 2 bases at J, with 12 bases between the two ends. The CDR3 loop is CASSLVKDTAYEQYF. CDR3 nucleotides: TGTGCCAGCAGCTTAGTCAAGGACACAGCCTACGAGCAGTACTTC.

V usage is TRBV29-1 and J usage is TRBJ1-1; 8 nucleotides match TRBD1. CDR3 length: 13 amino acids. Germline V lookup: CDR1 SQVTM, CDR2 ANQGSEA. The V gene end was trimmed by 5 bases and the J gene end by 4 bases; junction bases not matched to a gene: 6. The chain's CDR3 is CSVHRGMGTEAFF. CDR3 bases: TGCAGCGTTCACAGGGGGATGGGCACTGAAGCTTTCTTT.

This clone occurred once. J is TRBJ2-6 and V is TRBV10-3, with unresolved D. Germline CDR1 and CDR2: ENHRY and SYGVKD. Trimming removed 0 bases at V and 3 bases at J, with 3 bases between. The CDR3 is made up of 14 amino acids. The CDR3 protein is CAISESSGANVLTF. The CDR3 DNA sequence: TGTGCCATCAGTGAGTCGAGTGGGGCCAACGTCCTGACTTTC.

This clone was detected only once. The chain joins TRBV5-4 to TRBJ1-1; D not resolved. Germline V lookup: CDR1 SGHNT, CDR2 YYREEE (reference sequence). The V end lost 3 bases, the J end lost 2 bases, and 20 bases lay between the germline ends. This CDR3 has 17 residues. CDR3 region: CASSSTPGFFGNTEAFF. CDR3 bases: TGTGCCAGCAGCTCCACTCCCGGGTTTTTTGGTAACACTGAAGCTTTCTTT.

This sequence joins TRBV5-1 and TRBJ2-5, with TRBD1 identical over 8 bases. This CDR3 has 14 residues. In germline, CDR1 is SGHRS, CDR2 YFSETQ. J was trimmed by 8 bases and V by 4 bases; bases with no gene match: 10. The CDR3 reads CASSPTTGDSTQYF. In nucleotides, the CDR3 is TGCGCCAGCAGCCCCACGACAGGGGATAGCACCCAGTACTTC.

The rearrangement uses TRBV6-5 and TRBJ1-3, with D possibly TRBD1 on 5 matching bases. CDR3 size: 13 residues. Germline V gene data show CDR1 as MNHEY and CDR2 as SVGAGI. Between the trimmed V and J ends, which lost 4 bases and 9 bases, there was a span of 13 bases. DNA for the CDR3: TGTGCCAGCAGTTCCCAGGGTGGCAGCACCATATATTTT. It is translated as CASSSQGGSTIYF.

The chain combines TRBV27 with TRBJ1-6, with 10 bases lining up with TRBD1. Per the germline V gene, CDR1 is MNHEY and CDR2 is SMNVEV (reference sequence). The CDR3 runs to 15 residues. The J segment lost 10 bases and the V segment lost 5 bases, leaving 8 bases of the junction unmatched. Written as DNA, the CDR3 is TGTGCCAGCAGTCCACCGGGACAGGGGTTCTCACCCCTCCACTTT. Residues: CASSPPGQGFSPLHF.

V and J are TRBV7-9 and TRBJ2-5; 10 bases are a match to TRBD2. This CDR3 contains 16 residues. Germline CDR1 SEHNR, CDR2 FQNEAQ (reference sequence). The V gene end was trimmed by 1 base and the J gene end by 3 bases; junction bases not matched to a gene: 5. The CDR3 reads CASSLGSGGREETQYF. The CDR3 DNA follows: TGTGCCAGCAGCTTAGGTAGCGGGGGGCGTGAAGAGACCCAGTACTTC.

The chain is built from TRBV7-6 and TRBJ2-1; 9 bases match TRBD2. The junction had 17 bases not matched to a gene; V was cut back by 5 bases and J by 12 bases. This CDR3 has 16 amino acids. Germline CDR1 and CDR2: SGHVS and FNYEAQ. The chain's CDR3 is CASSRESGGRVGTQFF. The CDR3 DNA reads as TGTGCCAGCAGCCGGGAATCTGGCGGGAGGGTGGGTACGCAGTTCTTC.

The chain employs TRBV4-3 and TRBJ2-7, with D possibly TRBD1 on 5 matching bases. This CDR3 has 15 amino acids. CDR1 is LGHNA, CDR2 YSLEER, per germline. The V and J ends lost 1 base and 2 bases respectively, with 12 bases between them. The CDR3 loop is CASSQVYLQAYEQYF. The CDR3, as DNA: TGCGCCAGCAGCCAAGTTTACTTACAGGCCTACGAGCAGTACTTC.

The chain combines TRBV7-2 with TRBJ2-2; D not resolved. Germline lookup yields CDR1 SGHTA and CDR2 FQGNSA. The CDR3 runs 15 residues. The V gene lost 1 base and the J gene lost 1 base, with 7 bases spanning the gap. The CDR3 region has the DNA TGTGCCAGCAGCTTAGTCCCGGGGAACACCGGGGAGCTGTTTTTT. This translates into CASSLVPGNTGELFF.

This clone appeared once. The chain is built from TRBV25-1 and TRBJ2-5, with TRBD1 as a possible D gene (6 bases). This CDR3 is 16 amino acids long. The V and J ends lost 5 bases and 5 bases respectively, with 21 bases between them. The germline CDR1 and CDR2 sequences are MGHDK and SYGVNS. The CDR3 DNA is TGTGCCAGCAGTTCAGAGGGGGTCGTACGGTCGGAGACCCAGTACTTC. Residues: CASSSEGVVRSETQYF.

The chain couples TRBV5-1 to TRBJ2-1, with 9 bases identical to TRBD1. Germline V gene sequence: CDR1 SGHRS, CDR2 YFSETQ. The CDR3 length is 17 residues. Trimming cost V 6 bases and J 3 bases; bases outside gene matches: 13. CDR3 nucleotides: TGCGCCAGCACCCAATTCGGGACAGGGTTGAGCTACAATGAGCAGTTCTTC. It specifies CASTQFGTGLSYNEQFF.

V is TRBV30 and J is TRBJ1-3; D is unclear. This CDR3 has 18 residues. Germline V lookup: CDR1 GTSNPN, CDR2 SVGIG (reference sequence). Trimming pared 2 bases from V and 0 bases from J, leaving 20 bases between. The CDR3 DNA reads TGTGCCTGGAGTTCGACGGATCTCGGACTTAGCTCTGGAAACACCATATATTTT. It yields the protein CAWSSTDLGLSSGNTIYF.

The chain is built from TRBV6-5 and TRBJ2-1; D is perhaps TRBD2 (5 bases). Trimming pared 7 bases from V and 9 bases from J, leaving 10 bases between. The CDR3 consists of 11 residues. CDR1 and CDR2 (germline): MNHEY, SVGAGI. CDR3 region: CASTRTREQFF. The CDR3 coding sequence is TGTGCCAGCACACGGACTCGTGAGCAGTTCTTC.

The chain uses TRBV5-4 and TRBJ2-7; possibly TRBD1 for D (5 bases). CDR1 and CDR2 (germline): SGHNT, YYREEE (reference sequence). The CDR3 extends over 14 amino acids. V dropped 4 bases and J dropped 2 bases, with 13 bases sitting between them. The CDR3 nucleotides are TGTGCCAGCAGCCTCCGACAGAATACCTACGAGCAGTACTTC. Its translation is CASSLRQNTYEQYF.

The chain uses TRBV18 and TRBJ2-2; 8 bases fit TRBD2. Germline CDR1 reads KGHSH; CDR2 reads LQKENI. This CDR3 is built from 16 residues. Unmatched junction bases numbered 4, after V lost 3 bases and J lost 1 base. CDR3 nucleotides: TGTGCCAGCTCACCCCCGGGGGGGCAGAACACCGGGGAGCTGTTTTTT. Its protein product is CASSPPGGQNTGELFF.

DNA of the CDR3: TGCGCCAGCAGCCAGTGGCAAAAGGAAAAACTGTTTTTT. Its protein is CASSQWQKEKLFF. The V call is TRBV4-1, the J call TRBJ1-4; the D is unclear. V was trimmed by 3 bases and J by 8 bases, leaving 10 bases between them. The CDR3 length is 13 residues. CDR1 is MGHRA and CDR2 is YSYEKL in the germline V gene.

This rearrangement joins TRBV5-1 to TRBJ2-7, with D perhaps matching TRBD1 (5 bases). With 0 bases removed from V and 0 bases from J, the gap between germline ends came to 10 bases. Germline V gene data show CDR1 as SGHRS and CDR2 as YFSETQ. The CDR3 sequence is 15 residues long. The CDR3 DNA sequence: TGCGCCAGCAGCTTGGGTGCCCAGGGCTCCTACGAGCAGTACTTC. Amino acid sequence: CASSLGAQGSYEQYF.

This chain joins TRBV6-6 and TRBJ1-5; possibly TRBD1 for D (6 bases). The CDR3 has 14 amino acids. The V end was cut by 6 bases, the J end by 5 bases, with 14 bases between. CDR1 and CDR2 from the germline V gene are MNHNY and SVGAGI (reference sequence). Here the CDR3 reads CASSPDRFDQPQHF. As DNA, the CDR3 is TGTGCCAGCAGCCCCGACAGGTTCGATCAGCCCCAGCATTTT.

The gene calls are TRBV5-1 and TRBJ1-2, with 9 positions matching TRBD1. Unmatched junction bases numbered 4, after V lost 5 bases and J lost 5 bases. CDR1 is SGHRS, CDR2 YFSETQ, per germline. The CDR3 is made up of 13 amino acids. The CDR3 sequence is CASRGDRVYGYTF. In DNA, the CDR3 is TGCGCCAGCAGGGGGGACAGGGTTTATGGCTACACCTTC.

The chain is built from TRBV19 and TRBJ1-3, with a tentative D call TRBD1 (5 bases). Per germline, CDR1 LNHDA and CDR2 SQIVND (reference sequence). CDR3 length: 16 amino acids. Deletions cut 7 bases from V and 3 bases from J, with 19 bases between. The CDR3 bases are TGTGCCAGTACCTTATCGGGACTCCGGGATGGAAACACCATATATTTT. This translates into CASTLSGLRDGNTIYF.

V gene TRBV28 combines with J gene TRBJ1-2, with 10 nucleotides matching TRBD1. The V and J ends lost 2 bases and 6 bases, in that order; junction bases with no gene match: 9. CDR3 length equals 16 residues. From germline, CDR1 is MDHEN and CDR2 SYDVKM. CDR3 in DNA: TGTGCCAGCAGTTTAAGCCCCCGGGACAGGGGACATGGCTACACCTTC. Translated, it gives CASSLSPRDRGHGYTF.

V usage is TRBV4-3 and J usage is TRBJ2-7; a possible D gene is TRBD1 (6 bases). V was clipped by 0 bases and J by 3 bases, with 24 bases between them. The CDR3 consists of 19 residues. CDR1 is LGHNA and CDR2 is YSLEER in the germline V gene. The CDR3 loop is CASSQDHFRGQTVFYEQYF. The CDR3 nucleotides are TGCGCCAGCAGCCAAGATCACTTCAGGGGCCAGACCGTCTTCTACGAGCAGTACTTC.

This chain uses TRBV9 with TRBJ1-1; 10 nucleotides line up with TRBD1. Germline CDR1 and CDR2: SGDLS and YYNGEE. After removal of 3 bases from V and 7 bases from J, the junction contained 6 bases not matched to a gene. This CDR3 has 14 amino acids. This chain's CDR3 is CASSGDRGAYEAFF. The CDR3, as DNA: TGTGCCAGCAGCGGGGACAGGGGAGCCTATGAAGCTTTCTTT.

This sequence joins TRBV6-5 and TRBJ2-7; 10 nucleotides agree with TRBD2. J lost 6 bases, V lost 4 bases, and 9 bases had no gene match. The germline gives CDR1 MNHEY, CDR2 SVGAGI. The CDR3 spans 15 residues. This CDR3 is CASSWSSGGAVEQYF. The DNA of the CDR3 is TGTGCCAGCAGTTGGTCTAGCGGGGGAGCAGTCGAGCAGTACTTC.

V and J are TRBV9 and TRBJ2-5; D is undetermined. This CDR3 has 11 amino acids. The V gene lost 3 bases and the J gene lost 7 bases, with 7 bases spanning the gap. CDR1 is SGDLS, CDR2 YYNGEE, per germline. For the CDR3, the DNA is TGTGCCAGCAGCGCCGGCGGGACCCAGTACTTC. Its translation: CASSAGGTQYF.

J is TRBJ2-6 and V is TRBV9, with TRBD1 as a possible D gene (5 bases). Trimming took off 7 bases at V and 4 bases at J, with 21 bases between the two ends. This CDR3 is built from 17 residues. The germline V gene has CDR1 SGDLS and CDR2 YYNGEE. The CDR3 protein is CASSRPGPVSGANVLTF. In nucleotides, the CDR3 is TGTGCCAGCTCACGCCCAGGGCCAGTTTCGGGGGCCAACGTCCTGACTTTC.